The 12 T cell receptor beta chains below all came from one sample that was sequenced in a study of vaccination and CD4 T cells after COVID-19. Treatment indicated: 10-day PBMC culture with coronavirus spike peptide pools or control peptides (ViraFEST assay). These receptors have no identified antigens. Sequencing of DNA taken from cultured CD4+ T cells relied on the Oncomine TCR Beta short-read assay. TCRdb recomputed calls from the PCR reads with MiXCR, one row per CDR3 protein. The sample carries around 20,000 distinct CDR3 sequences, roughly 46% recorded once. Source: CD4+ T cells from blood, cultured in vitro, taken before SARS-CoV-2 vaccination. These TCRs come from a human donor who had recovered from COVID-19.

V usage is TRBV6-2 or TRBV6-3 and J usage is TRBJ1-2; a weak D match, TRBD1 (5 bases). This CDR3 has 14 amino acids. Trimming took 5 bases from V and 1 from J, leaving 11 bases between them. Germline V gene lookup returns CDR1 MNHEY and CDR2 SVGEGT. The CDR3 loop reads CASSPTRGNYGYTF. Here the CDR3 DNA reads TGTGCCAGCAGTCCCACGAGGGGTAACTATGGCTACACCTTC.

This clonotype has a handful of counts. The genes are TRBV20-1 and TRBJ2-1; 11 positions match TRBD2. The CDR3 is made up of 14 amino acids. J was trimmed by 6 bases and V by 2 bases; bases with no gene match: 3. Germline CDR1 and CDR2: DFQATT and SNEGSKA (reference sequence). Here the CDR3 reads CSARLAGGTNEQFF. The CDR3 DNA reads as TGCAGTGCTAGATTAGCGGGAGGGACCAATGAGCAGTTCTTC.

The chain couples TRBV6-5 to TRBJ2-2; possible D gene TRBD1, 6 bases. The CDR3 loop spans 16 amino acids. V lost 2 bases to trimming and J lost 4 bases, with 14 bases between them. The germline CDR1 and CDR2 sequences are MNHEY and SVGAGI. The CDR3 reads CASSYLRQVFTGELFF. Written as DNA, the CDR3 is TGTGCCAGCAGTTACCTTCGACAGGTTTTCACCGGGGAGCTGTTTTTT.

The V and J genes are TRBV10-1 and TRBJ2-1, with D perhaps TRBD1 or TRBD2 (5 bases each). This CDR3 has 14 amino acids. Germline-derived CDR1 and CDR2 are WNHNN and SYGVQD (reference sequence). The V end lost 4 bases, the J end lost 8 bases, and 15 bases lay between the germline ends. In DNA form, the CDR3 reads TGCGCCAGCAGTGGGGGGTCCTCCCGGGATGAGCAGTTCTTC. This gives the protein CASSGGSSRDEQFF.

The rearrangement links TRBV15 to TRBJ1-1; D unclear. The V end lost 0 bases, the J end lost 2 bases, and 10 bases lay between the germline ends. The CDR3 is 15 residues long. Germline assignment: CDR1 LNHNV and CDR2 YYDKDF (reference sequence). The CDR3 is CATSRDLGGNTEAFF. In DNA form, the CDR3 reads TGTGCCACCAGCAGAGATCTTGGCGGTAACACTGAAGCTTTCTTT.

This clonotype was seen just once. J is TRBJ2-1 and V is TRBV6-4; TRBD2 matches at 10 bases. The trim removed 4 bases at V and 10 bases at J, leaving 7 bases unmatched. The CDR3 extends over 14 amino acids. Germline CDR1 MRHNA, CDR2 SNTAGT. The CDR3 region has the DNA TGTGCCAGCAGTGGGACTAGCGGAATGGGAGAGCAGTTCTTC. Translating it yields CASSGTSGMGEQFF.

The chain joins TRBV7-2 to TRBJ1-1; TRBD1 might be the D (5 bases). Germline CDR1 is SGHTA and CDR2 is FQGNSA. With 1 base removed from V and 8 bases from J, the gap between germline ends came to 14 bases. The CDR3 spans 14 residues. The CDR3 nucleotides read TGTGCCAGCAGCTTAGACAGGAGCCCCACAGAAGCTTTCTTT. Translating gives CASSLDRSPTEAFF. Combining the CDR3 with reference TRBV7-2 and TRBJ1-1 gives the whole variable domain GAGVSQSPSNKVTEKGKDVELRCDPISGHTALYWYRQSLGQGLEFLIYFQGNSAPDKSGLPSDRFSAERTGGSVSTLTIQRTQQEDSAVYLCASSLDRSPTEAFFGQGTRLTVV.

CDR3 sequence reads: CASSEWDRGFTEAFF. In DNA, the CDR3 is TGTGCCAGCAGTGAATGGGACAGGGGTTTCACTGAAGCTTTCTTT. V and J are TRBV2 and TRBJ1-1, with 10 bases lining up with TRBD1. Germline V lookup: CDR1 SNHLY, CDR2 FYNNEI. The length of the CDR3 is 15 residues. V was pared by 2 bases and J by 4 bases, with 4 bases of the junction left unmatched.

The chain recombines TRBV6-1 with TRBJ1-2; 7 bases agree with TRBD1. Per the germline V gene, CDR1 is MNHNS and CDR2 is SASEGT. The CDR3 covers 16 residues. Trimming removed 5 bases from V and 5 bases from J; junction bases left unmatched: 14. CDR3 coding DNA: TGTGCCAGCAGTCGCCTAACCGGGACAGATACATATGGCTACACCTTC. Translating gives CASSRLTGTDTYGYTF.

J is TRBJ2-3 and V is TRBV6-5; unclear D gene. Trimming removed 1 base from V and 6 bases from J, with 14 bases in between. The CDR3 is 15 amino acids. Per germline, CDR1 MNHEY and CDR2 SVGAGI. For the CDR3, the DNA is TGTGCCAGCAGTTACTTAGGACCGGCGGAGGATACGCAGTATTTT. Its translation is CASSYLGPAEDTQYF.

J is TRBJ2-3 and V is TRBV7-2, with 11 positions matching TRBD2. Germline CDR1 and CDR2: SGHTA and FQGNSA. The CDR3 loop spans 18 amino acids. With V trimmed by 1 base and J by 0 bases, 6 bases remained unmatched. In DNA, the CDR3 is TGTGCCAGCAGCTTAGAACTAGCGGGGGCCTCTAGCACAGATACGCAGTATTTT. It codes for CASSLELAGASSTDTQYF.

This clonotype was seen a few times. The chain couples TRBV15 to TRBJ2-3; 7 nucleotides line up with TRBD1. The V and J ends lost 3 bases and 5 bases, in that order; junction bases with no gene match: 2. Germline V gene sequence: CDR1 LNHNV, CDR2 YYDKDF (reference sequence). The CDR3 totals 13 residues. The CDR3 nucleotides read TGTGCCACCAGCAGCCCAGGGGGAGATACGCAGTATTTT. Amino acid sequence: CATSSPGGDTQYF.